A selection of T cell receptor beta chains follows, all from one sample in a study of cytomegalovirus exposure and HLA in healthy donors. Data came from immunoSEQ multiplex PCR; TCRdb stores just in-frame clones and leaves some out. Seen here are some 160,000 clones, approximately 91% observed once, and the top ten hold 0.69%. The sequencing sample was made of PBMCs. The receptors here all came from a man between 18 and 35 years old in good health and CMV-seronegative. Each CDR3 is given with its conserved first and last residue. A D gene is named only where the DNA matches it firmly. Expanded clones are given a class, and other clones once, few, many or no size at all.

TRBJ2-1,.,TRBV7-8,.,TGTGCCAGCAGCTTAGAACCGGACAATGAGCAGTTCTTC,CASSLEPDNEQFF
TRBJ1-5,.,TRBV9,TRBD1,TGTGCCAGCAGCGTAGGGGACAGCCGCAATCAGCCCCAGCATTTT,CASSVGDSRNQPQHF
TRBJ2-4,once,TRBV4-2,.,TGTGCCAGCAGCCAAGAGGCGCTAGTGTCATACATTCAGTACTTC,CASSQEALVSYIQYF
TRBJ2-1,.,TRBV9,.,TGTGCCAGCAGCGCCCTGTCGGCAGGCTACAATGAGCAGTTCTTC,CASSALSAGYNEQFF
TRBJ2-1,.,TRBV5-1,.,TGCGCCAGCAGCTTGGTGCCGGTTAGCTCCTACAATGAGCAGTTCTTC,CASSLVPVSSYNEQFF
TRBJ2-3,.,TRBV7-2,TRBD2,TGTGCCAGCAGCGGGAGGTCGGGAGGGGGCACAGATACGCAGTATTTT,CASSGRSGGGTDTQYF
TRBJ2-2,.,TRBV19,.,TGTGCCAGTAGTATCGCGGAAGCCGGGGAGCTGTTTTTT,CASSIAEAGELFF
TRBJ1-4,.,TRBV19,.,TGTGCCAGTAGTGTGGCAGGGCAACTTCATGAAAAACTGTTTTTT,CASSVAGQLHEKLFF
TRBJ1-1,.,TRBV7-3,TRBD1,TGTGCCAGCAGCGCCGGGACAGGGGTGGGGAACACTGAAGCTTTCTTT,CASSAGTGVGNTEAFF
TRBJ2-3,.,TRBV7-9,.,TGTGCCAGCAGCTTAGCAGGGGTAGGTCCACCAGATACGCAGTATTTT,CASSLAGVGPPDTQYF
TRBJ1-1,.,TRBV6-5,.,TGTGCCAGCAGCACAGGGCTACGGAGCGAAGCTTTCTTT,CASSTGLRSEAFF
TRBJ2-1,.,TRBV5-4,.,TGTGCCAGCAGCATCCCAGGGGGGCTCTCCTACAATGAGCAGTTCTTC,CASSIPGGLSYNEQFF
TRBJ1-6,.,TRBV21-1,.,TGTGCCAGCAGCAAAGGATGTGTGGGACAGGGGTATAATTCACCCCTCCACTTT,CASSKGCVGQGYNSPLHF
TRBJ2-3,.,TRBV10-3,TRBD2,TGTGCCATCAGTGGGGGACTAGCGGGAGCTGCAGATACGCAGTATTTT,CAISGGLAGAADTQYF
TRBJ1-2,.,TRBV2,TRBD1,TGTGCCAGCAGCGGGACCACAGGGGGAAATGGCTACACCTTC,CASSGTTGGNGYTF
TRBJ1-1,.,TRBV18,TRBD1,TGTGCCAGCTCACCACGGACAGGATTCGCATCGTTTGATGAAGCTTTCTTT,CASSPRTGFASFDEAFF
TRBJ1-1,.,TRBV11-3,.,TGTGCCACCGGGGTGGGAGTGAACACTGAAGCTTTCTTT,CATGVGVNTEAFF
TRBJ1-2,once,TRBV15,TRBD1,TGTGCCACCAGCAGGGGCCGACAGGGGTATGGCTACACCTTC,CATSRGRQGYGYTF
TRBJ2-3,.,TRBV13,TRBD2,TGTGCCAGCAGCTCGGGACTAGCGGGAGGCGCAGATACGCAGTATTTT,CASSSGLAGGADTQYF
TRBJ2-5,.,TRBV18,.,TGTGCCAGCTCACCGCCTGGGAGTACCCCCACCCAGTACTTC,CASSPPGSTPTQYF
TRBJ1-3,.,TRBV9,.,TGTGCCAGCAGCGCCAATAACCGACAAGGTGAAATCTCTGGAAACACCATATATTTT,CASSANNRQGEISGNTIYF
TRBJ1-1,.,TRBV18,TRBD1,TGTGCCAGCTCACCTTACAGGGGTAACACTGAAGCTTTCTTT,CASSPYRGNTEAFF
TRBJ1-2,.,TRBV4-1,TRBD1,TGCGCCAGCAGCCGCACGGACAGGGGACAAAACTATGGCTACACCTTC,CASSRTDRGQNYGYTF
TRBJ2-5,.,TRBV7-9,TRBD2,TGTGCCAGCAGCCCAAGGACTAGCGGGAGTCCGCGGGAGACCCAGTACTTC,CASSPRTSGSPRETQYF
TRBJ1-6,few,TRBV19,.,TGTGCCAGTAGTATAGTCTCTGGGGCAAATCCCCTCCACTTT,CASSIVSGANPLHF
TRBJ2-3,.,TRBV27,.,TGTGCCAGCAGTTTAGGACTCACAGATACGCAGTATTTT,CASSLGLTDTQYF
TRBJ2-5,.,TRBV7-7,TRBD1,TGTGCCAGCAGCTCGACAGGGGGGTACCAAGAGACCCAGTACTTC,CASSSTGGYQETQYF
TRBJ2-2,.,TRBV4-3,TRBD2,TGCGCCAGCAGCCGCCTCCGAGGGACTAGTTACACCGGGGAGCTGTTTTTT,CASSRLRGTSYTGELFF
TRBJ2-1,.,TRBV23-1,TRBD2,TGCGCCAGCAGTCAATATCTCCGGGAGGGGGACAATGAGCAGTTCTTC,CASSQYLREGDNEQFF
TRBJ2-2,once,TRBV9,.,TGTGCCAGCAGCGTAAGGGCGGGGGCGCTAGGCGGGGAGCTGTTTTTT,CASSVRAGALGGELFF